This passage covers 10 T cell receptor beta chains from one sample sequenced in a study of T cell repertoires in cytomegalovirus infection. TCRdb reprocessed the reads with MiXCR, giving one entry per CDR3 protein. The repertoire holds roughly 500,000 distinct CDR3 sequences, with approximately 10% as singletons. The specimen was PBMCs. These receptors were taken from a human donor in good health (CMV status not recorded). Some clones in this sample may be carry-over from other donors' samples.

This clonotype was detected a few times. The chain carries TRBV28 and TRBJ1-2, with D possibly matching TRBD1 (6 bases). Looked up from germline, CDR1 is MDHEN and CDR2 is SYDVKM. The CDR3 totals 14 residues. The germline V and J ends were trimmed by 6 bases and 6 bases, with 17 bases remaining between them. This CDR3 is CASSPPTGNHGYTF. In DNA, the CDR3 is TGTGCCAGCAGCCCCCCCACAGGGAACCATGGCTACACCTTC.

This clonotype was seen ten or more times. The CDR3: CSTDRVETQYF. DNA of the CDR3: TGCAGCACCGACAGGGTTGAGACCCAGTACTTC. The chain employs TRBV29-1 and TRBJ2-5; TRBD1 agrees at 7 bases. With V trimmed by 8 bases and J by 5 bases, 5 bases remained unmatched. The CDR3 extends over 11 amino acids. The germline V gene encodes CDR1 SQVTM and CDR2 ANQGSEA. The entire variable domain, with the rest obtained from reference TRBV29-1 and TRBJ2-5, is as follows: SAVISQKPSRDICQRGTSLTIQCQVDSQVTMMFWYRQQPGQSLTLIATANQGSEATYESGFVIDKFPISRPNLTFSTLTVSNMSPEDSSIYLCSTDRVETQYFGPGTRLLVL.

This clonotype has a count of ten or more. This chain's CDR3 is CSARSRGREQYF. CDR3 DNA sequence: TGCAGTGCTAGGTCGAGAGGTCGCGAGCAGTACTTC. V and J are TRBV20-1 and TRBJ2-7; no clear D gene. The CDR3 runs 12 residues. Trimming took 3 bases from V and 6 from J, leaving 12 bases between them. Germline CDR1 is DFQATT and CDR2 is SNEGSKA (reference sequence).

This chain uses TRBV28 with TRBJ2-6; either TRBD1 or TRBD2 may fit D (7 bases each). CDR3 size: 20 residues. Trimming cost V 5 bases and J 2 bases, with 25 bases left between them. Looked up from germline, CDR1 is MDHEN and CDR2 is SYDVKM. In DNA, the CDR3 is TGTGCCAGCAGTCCACGGGCCACGACAGGGAGGGAAGCTGGGGCCAACGTCCTGACTTTC. This encodes CASSPRATTGREAGANVLTF. Full variable domain (outside the CDR3, taken from reference TRBV28 and TRBJ2-6): DVKVTQSSRYLVKRTGEKVFLECVQDMDHENMFWYRQDPGLGLRLIYFSYDVKMKEKGDIPEGYSVSREKKERFSLILESASTNQTSMYLCASSPRATTGREAGANVLTFGAGSRLTVL.

This clonotype was counted many times. This rearrangement joins TRBV5-4 to TRBJ1-1, with D unclear. Trimming removed 0 bases at V and 10 bases at J, with 13 bases between. Germline CDR1 and CDR2: SGHNT and YYREEE (reference sequence). The CDR3 is 13 residues long. The DNA for the CDR3 is TGTGCCAGCAGCTTGGGCCTTGAACGGGTAGCTTTCTTT. Its protein is CASSLGLERVAFF.

The rearrangement uses TRBV11-2 and TRBJ1-2; a possible D gene is TRBD1 (5 bases). CDR1 and CDR2 (germline): SGHAT, FQNNGV. The CDR3 has 15 amino acids. Trimming took off 0 bases at V and 5 bases at J, with 13 bases between the two ends. The CDR3 protein is CASSLDLAGPYGYTF. CDR3 DNA: TGTGCCAGCAGCTTAGATCTGGCAGGGCCTTATGGCTACACCTTC. The variable domain in full, completed from reference TRBV11-2 and TRBJ1-2, reads EAGVAQSPRYKIIEKRQSVAFWCNPISGHATLYWYQQILGQGPKLLIQFQNNGVVDDSQLPKDRFSAERLKGVDSTLKIQPAKLEDSAVYLCASSLDLAGPYGYTFGSGTRLTVV.

In its sample, this clonotype was seen many times. This rearrangement joins TRBV6-6 to TRBJ1-1; D unresolved. Deletions cut 9 bases from V and 5 bases from J, with 10 bases between. CDR3 length: 11 amino acids. Germline CDR1 reads MNHNY; CDR2 reads SVGAGI (reference sequence). The CDR3 sequence: CASARVTEAFF. CDR3 DNA sequence: TGTGCCAGTGCAAGGGTGACTGAAGCTTTCTTT.

The chain links TRBV11-2 to TRBJ2-7; 12 bases align to TRBD2. With V trimmed by 5 bases and J by 2 bases, 13 bases remained unmatched. Per germline, CDR1 SGHAT and CDR2 FQNNGV. This CDR3 spans 18 amino acids. This chain's CDR3 is CASSLRFATSGGTYEQYF. The CDR3, as DNA: TGTGCCAGCAGCCTTCGGTTCGCGACTAGCGGGGGAACCTACGAGCAGTACTTC.

The chain joins TRBV30 to TRBJ1-5; D might be TRBD1 (5 bases). Germline V CDR1 and CDR2: GTSNPN, SVGIG (reference sequence). The CDR3 spans 14 residues. Trimming shortened V by 1 base and J by 5 bases, and 12 bases separated the two germline ends. The CDR3 nucleotides are TGTGCCTGGAGTGGGACACTGAGCGATCAGCCCCAGCATTTT. It codes for CAWSGTLSDQPQHF.

This clonotype was observed a few times. The chain recombines TRBV29-1 with TRBJ1-1; D remains unclear. This CDR3 spans 12 amino acids. Germline assignment: CDR1 SQVTM and CDR2 ANQGSEA. Trimming shortened V by 6 bases and J by 1 base, and 9 bases separated the two germline ends. The CDR3 sequence is CSVAETNTEAFF. CDR3 DNA sequence: TGCAGCGTCGCCGAGACGAACACTGAAGCTTTCTTT.